This TCR beta chain was captured in a study of T cell repertoires in cytomegalovirus infection. Turning to the study itself: CMV epitopes used comprised recently identified HLA-C-restricted ones and well-studied HLA-B-restricted ones. In public TCR beta signatures, there were indications of both CMV infection and matching HLA type. Study-wide points: CMV-specific TCR beta clonotypes restricted by HLA-C dominated the ex vivo response. Cumulated frequencies of public TCR beta families served to identify carriers of CMV plus the relevant HLA.

One entry per CDR3 protein, called by TCRdb with MiXCR from the reads. The table has 45,000 to 55,000 distinct CDR3 sequences, 20% to 25% seen once. Remarks on this clonotype: Its antigen is still unknown.

Trimming pared 2 bases from V and 4 bases from J, leaving 6 bases between. The CDR3 is 13 residues long. The sample in question was CD8+ T cells from cultured PBMCs, obtained from culture after CMV antigen stimulation. J is TRBJ2-1 and V is TRBV12-3 or TRBV12-4; D not certain. The source is a human donor in good health (CMV status not recorded). Some clones in this sample may be carry-over from other donors' samples. CDR3 region: CASSLIAYNEQFF. In DNA, the CDR3 is TGTGCCAGCAGTTTAATAGCATACAATGAGCAGTTCTTC.